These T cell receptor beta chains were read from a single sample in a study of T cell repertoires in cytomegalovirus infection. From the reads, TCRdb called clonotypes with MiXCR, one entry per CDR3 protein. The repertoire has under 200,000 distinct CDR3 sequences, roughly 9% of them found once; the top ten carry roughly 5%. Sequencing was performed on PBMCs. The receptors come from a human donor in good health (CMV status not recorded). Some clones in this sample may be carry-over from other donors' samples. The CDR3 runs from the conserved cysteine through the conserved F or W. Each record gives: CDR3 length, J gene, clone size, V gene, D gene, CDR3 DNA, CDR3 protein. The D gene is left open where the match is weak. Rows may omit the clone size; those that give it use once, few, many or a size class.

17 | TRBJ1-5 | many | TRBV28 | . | TGTGCCAGCAGTCCGATATCCAGGGGAGGGGGCAATCAGCCCCAGCATTTT | CASSPISRGGGNQPQHF
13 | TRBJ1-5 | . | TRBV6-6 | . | TGTGCCAGCGCAGAGTCAGGGGTTCAGCCCCAGCATTTT | CASAESGVQPQHF
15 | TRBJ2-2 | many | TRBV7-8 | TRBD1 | TGTGCCAGCAGCCCCACCGGGACAGGACCCGGGGAGCTGTTTTTT | CASSPTGTGPGELFF
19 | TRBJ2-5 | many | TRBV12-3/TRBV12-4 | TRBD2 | TGTGCCAGCAGTCCTCGCGGACTAGCGGGGGGCCGGTGGCAAGAGACCCAGTACTTC | CASSPRGLAGGRWQETQYF
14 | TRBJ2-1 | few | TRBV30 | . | TGTGCCTGGGAAAAGGATTCTGGGGTCAATGAGCAGTTCTTC | CAWEKDSGVNEQFF
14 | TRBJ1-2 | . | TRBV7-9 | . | TGTGCCAGCAGTCCCCCGGGGGCAGGATATGGCTACACCTTC | CASSPPGAGYGYTF
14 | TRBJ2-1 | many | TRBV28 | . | TGTGCCAGCACCTCTTTCGGGAGTATTTATGAGCAGTTCTTC | CASTSFGSIYEQFF
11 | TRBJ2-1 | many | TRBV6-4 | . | TGTGCCAGCAGTGCTGGGAATGAGCAGTTCTTC | CASSAGNEQFF
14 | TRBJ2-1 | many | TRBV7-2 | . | TGTGCCAGCAGCGACGGACCTACAAATGTTGAGCAGTTCTTC | CASSDGPTNVEQFF
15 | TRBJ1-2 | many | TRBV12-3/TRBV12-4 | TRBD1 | TGTGCCAGCAGTTTCAGACAGGGGGCCAACTATGGCTACACCTTC | CASSFRQGANYGYTF
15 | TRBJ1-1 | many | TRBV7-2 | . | TGTGCCAGCAGCTTAAGGGGTGCGGGGGGCACTGAAGCTTTCTTT | CASSLRGAGGTEAFF
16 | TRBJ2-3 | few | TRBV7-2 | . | TGTGCCAGCAGCCCACTAGGCGCCATACAGGCAGATACGCAGTATTTT | CASSPLGAIQADTQYF
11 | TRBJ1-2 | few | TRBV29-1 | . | TGCAGCGCCGGGACAAATCTTGGCTACACCTTC | CSAGTNLGYTF
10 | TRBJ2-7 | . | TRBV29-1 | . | TGCAGCGTTGGCCAGGGAGGGCAGTACTTC | CSVGQGGQYF
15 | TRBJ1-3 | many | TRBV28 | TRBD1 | TGTGCCAGCAATCGGGACAGGGCGTCGGGAAACACCATATATTTT | CASNRDRASGNTIYF